This T cell receptor beta chain was documented in a study of identifying expanded T cells in peripheral blood. TCRdb's table, derived via immunoSEQ multiplex PCR, lists solely in-frame clones and lacks some. The sample lists tens of thousands of clones, 88% occurring once. As for this clone: What it recognizes is unknown.

No infections or other immune events were documented during collection. General study points: Two-week clone count variance significantly increased as total template count grew. Technical replicates showed roughly 1.2 changed clones; approximately 2 weeks 15 to 20; four weeks 19.

From germline, CDR1 is SGHVS and CDR2 FQNEAQ. The V end was cut by 5 bases, the J end by 4 bases, with 17 bases between. CDR3 length: 15 residues. The gene calls are TRBV7-8 and TRBJ1-2, with D unresolved. Sequencing was performed on blood. This sequence was found in a person between 18 and 75 years old in good health. The CDR3, as DNA: TGTGCCAGCAGCCCGGATGGAAGTTACCCCTATGGCTACACCTTC. Amino acid sequence: CASSPDGSYPYGYTF.